These T cell receptor beta chains were read from a single sample in a study of read filtering for tumor transcriptome and immune sequencing. TCRdb ran MiXCR on the reads and lists one entry per CDR3 protein. Of 100,000 to 150,000 distinct CDR3 sequences listed, 10% to 15% are singletons. Source material: a population of CD138-negative cells sorted from bone marrow. The receptor set was obtained from a donor aged 40 or older with multiple myeloma. The CDR3 runs from the conserved cysteine through the conserved F or W. D genes are given only for firm matches. Size is omitted from some rows. Given values are once, few, many or a class for expanded clones.

clone_size j_call cdr3_length v_call d_call cdr3_aa cdr3_nt
- TRBJ1-5 13 TRBV29-1 - CSVMTDSNQPQHF TGCAGCGTTATGACGGATAGCAATCAGCCCCAGCATTTT
many TRBJ1-4 14 TRBV20-1 - CSAIPLTSNEKLFF TGCAGTGCTATCCCCTTGACGTCGAATGAAAAACTGTTTTTT
many TRBJ2-7 13 TRBV2 - CASSRQGGYEQYF TGTGCCAGCAGCAGACAGGGAGGGTACGAGCAGTACTTC
- TRBJ1-2 14 TRBV12-3/TRBV12-4 TRBD1 CASGFESGGHGYTF TGTGCCAGCGGTTTCGAGTCAGGGGGACATGGCTACACCTTC
many TRBJ1-4 16 TRBV15 - CATSRDPAVGNEKLFF TGTGCCACCAGCAGAGATCCTGCGGTTGGTAATGAAAAACTGTTTTTT
many TRBJ2-3 16 TRBV10-2 - CASRGFQLTPTDTQYF TGCGCCAGCAGGGGATTTCAGCTTACTCCCACAGATACGCAGTATTTT
many TRBJ2-1 11 TRBV29-1 - CSARAFDEQFF TGCAGCGCTAGGGCCTTCGATGAGCAGTTCTTC
many TRBJ2-1 16 TRBV6-6 TRBD2 CASSYSTASGSSEQFF TGTGCCAGCAGTTACTCGACGGCTAGCGGGAGTTCTGAGCAGTTCTTC
many TRBJ2-3 13 TRBV20-1 - CSARGFGTDTQYF TGCAGTGCTAGGGGGTTCGGCACAGATACGCAGTATTTT
many TRBJ2-3 13 TRBV29-1 - CSAAPDSTDTQYF TGCAGCGCGGCCCCGGACAGCACAGATACGCAGTATTTT
many TRBJ1-4 15 TRBV19 - CASSKGTATNEKLFF TGTGCCAGTAGCAAAGGGACGGCAACTAATGAAAAACTGTTTTTT
many TRBJ2-1 16 TRBV7-9 TRBD2 CASSLGLAGKGNEQFF TGTGCCAGCAGCTTGGGACTAGCGGGTAAAGGTAATGAGCAGTTCTTC
- TRBJ2-7 13 TRBV7-9 TRBD2 CASLGLAGNEQYF TGTGCCAGCCTGGGACTAGCGGGGAACGAGCAGTACTTC
many TRBJ2-3 15 TRBV6-1 - CASSEGMGLTDTQYF TGTGCCAGCAGTGAAGGGATGGGGCTGACAGATACGCAGTATTTT
many TRBJ2-1 13 TRBV13 TRBD2 CASLLAGRNEQFF TGTGCCAGCCTGCTAGCGGGGAGGAATGAGCAGTTCTTC
many TRBJ1-5 15 TRBV5-8 - CASSLIRDGNQPQHF TGTGCCAGCAGCCTGATCCGGGACGGAAATCAGCCCCAGCATTTT
many TRBJ2-3 14 TRBV6-1 - CASLAGQGGDTQYF TGTGCCAGCCTAGCGGGACAGGGTGGAGATACGCAGTATTTT
few TRBJ2-5 16 TRBV5-1 - CASSLALGASQETQYF TGCGCCAGCAGCTTGGCCTTAGGGGCGTCACAAGAGACCCAGTACTTC
many TRBJ2-2 14 TRBV2 TRBD1 CASRVTGGTGELFF TGTGCCAGCAGAGTGACAGGGGGCACCGGGGAGCTGTTTTTT
few TRBJ2-2 17 TRBV4-2 TRBD2 CASSRSAGTSGTGELFF TGTGCCAGCAGCCGGTCGGCTGGGACTAGCGGGACCGGGGAGCTGTTTTTT
many TRBJ1-5 14 TRBV28 - CASSRVQGNQPQHF TGTGCCAGCAGTCGGGTCCAGGGCAATCAGCCCCAGCATTTT
many TRBJ2-7 14 TRBV29-1 TRBD1 CSAIEGASSYEQYF TGCAGCGCCATAGAGGGGGCAAGCTCCTACGAGCAGTACTTC
- TRBJ2-3 15 TRBV5-1 TRBD2 CASSLELAGEDTQYF TGCGCCAGCAGCTTGGAACTAGCGGGAGAAGATACGCAGTATTTT
many TRBJ1-1 14 TRBV7-9 TRBD1 CASSSGTGDTEAFF TGTGCCAGCAGCTCCGGGACAGGGGATACTGAAGCTTTCTTT
many TRBJ2-6 18 TRBV5-1 - CASSLFAPRSSGANVLTF TGCGCCAGCAGCTTGTTTGCCCCGAGGAGCTCTGGGGCCAACGTCCTGACTTTC
many TRBJ1-2 13 TRBV6-6 - CASSPPGGLSYTF TGTGCCAGCAGTCCCCCCGGGGGGCTAAGCTACACCTTC
many TRBJ2-1 14 TRBV6-6 - CASSYSKYYNEQFF TGTGCCAGCAGTTACTCGAAATATTACAATGAGCAGTTCTTC
many TRBJ2-3 13 TRBV29-1 - CSVEDTSTDTQYF TGCAGCGTTGAGGACACTAGCACAGATACGCAGTATTTT
many TRBJ1-1 18 TRBV5-1 - CASSTPGGDVLGSTEAFF TGCGCCAGCAGCACACCGGGCGGGGATGTTTTGGGGAGCACTGAAGCTTTCTTT